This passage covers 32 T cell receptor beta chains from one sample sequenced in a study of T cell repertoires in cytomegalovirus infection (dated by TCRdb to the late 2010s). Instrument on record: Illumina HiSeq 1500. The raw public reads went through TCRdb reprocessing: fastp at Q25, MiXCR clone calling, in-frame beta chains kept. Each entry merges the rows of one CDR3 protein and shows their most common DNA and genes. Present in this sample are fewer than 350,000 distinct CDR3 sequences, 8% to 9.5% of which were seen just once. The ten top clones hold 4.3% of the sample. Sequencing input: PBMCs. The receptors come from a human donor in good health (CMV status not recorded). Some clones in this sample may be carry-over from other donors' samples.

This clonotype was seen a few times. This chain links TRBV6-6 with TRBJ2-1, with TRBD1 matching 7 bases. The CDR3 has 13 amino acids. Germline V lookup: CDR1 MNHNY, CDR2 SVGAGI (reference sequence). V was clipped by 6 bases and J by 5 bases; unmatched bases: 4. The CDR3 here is CASRKGGDNEQFF. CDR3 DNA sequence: TGTGCCAGCAGAAAAGGGGGCGACAATGAGCAGTTCTTC.

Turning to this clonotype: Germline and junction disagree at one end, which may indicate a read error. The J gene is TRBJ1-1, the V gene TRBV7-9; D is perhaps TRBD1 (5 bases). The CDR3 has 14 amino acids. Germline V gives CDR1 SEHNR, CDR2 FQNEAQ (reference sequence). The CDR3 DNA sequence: TGTGCCAGCAGTTTAGGGTCAGGGAGCACTGAAGCTTTCTTT. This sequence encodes CASSLGSGSTEAFF.

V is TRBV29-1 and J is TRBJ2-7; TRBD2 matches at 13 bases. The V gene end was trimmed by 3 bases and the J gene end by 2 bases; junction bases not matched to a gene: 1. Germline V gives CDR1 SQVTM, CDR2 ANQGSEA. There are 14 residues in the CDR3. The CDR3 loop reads CSVDGLAGAYEQYF. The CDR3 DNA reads TGCAGCGTTGATGGACTAGCGGGAGCCTACGAGCAGTACTTC.

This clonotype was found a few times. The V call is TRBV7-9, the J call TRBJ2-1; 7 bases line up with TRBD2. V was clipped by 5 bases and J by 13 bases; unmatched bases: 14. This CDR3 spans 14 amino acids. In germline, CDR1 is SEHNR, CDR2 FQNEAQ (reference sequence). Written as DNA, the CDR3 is TGTGCCAGCAGCCGCGGACTAGAGGCCCTATTACAGTTCTTC. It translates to CASSRGLEALLQFF.

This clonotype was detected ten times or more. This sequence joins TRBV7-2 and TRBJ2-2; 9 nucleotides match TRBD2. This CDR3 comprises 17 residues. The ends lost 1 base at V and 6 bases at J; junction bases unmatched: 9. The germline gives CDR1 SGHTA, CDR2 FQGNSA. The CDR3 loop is CASSLGVGLATPGELFF. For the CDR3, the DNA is TGTGCCAGCAGCTTAGGGGTAGGACTAGCGACTCCCGGGGAGCTGTTTTTT.

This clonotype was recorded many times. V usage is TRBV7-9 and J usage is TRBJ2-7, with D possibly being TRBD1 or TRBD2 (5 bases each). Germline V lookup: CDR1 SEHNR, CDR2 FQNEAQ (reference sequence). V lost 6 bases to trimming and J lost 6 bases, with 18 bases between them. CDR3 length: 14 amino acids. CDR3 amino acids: CASSSRREGAEQYF. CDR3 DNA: TGTGCCAGCAGTTCGAGACGGGAAGGGGCCGAGCAGTACTTC. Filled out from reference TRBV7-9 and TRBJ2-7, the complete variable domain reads DTGVSQNPRHKITKRGQNVTFRCDPISEHNRLYWYRQTLGQGPEFLTYFQNEAQLEKSRLLSDRFSAERPKGSFSTLEIQRTEQGDSAMYLCASSSRREGAEQYFGPGTRLTVT.

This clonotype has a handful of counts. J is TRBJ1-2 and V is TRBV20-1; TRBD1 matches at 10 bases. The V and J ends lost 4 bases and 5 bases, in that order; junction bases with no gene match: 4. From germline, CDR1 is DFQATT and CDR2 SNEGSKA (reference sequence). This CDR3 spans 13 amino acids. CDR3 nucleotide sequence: TGCAGTGCTACGGACAGGGGGTCTTATGGCTACACCTTC. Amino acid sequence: CSATDRGSYGYTF.

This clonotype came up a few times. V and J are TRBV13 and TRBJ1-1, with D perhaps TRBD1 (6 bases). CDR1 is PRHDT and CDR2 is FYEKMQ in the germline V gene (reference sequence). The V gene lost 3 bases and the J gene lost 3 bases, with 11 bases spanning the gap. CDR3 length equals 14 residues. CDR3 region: CASSFGRGDTEAFF. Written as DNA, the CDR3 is TGTGCCAGCAGCTTCGGCAGGGGCGACACTGAAGCTTTCTTT.

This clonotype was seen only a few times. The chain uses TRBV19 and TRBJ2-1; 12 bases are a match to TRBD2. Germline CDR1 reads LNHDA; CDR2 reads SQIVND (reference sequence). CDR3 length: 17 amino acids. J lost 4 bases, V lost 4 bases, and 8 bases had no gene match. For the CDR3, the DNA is TGTGCCAGTAGTAAATCTAGCGGGGGGGCCATATACAATGAGCAGTTCTTC. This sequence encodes CASSKSSGGAIYNEQFF.

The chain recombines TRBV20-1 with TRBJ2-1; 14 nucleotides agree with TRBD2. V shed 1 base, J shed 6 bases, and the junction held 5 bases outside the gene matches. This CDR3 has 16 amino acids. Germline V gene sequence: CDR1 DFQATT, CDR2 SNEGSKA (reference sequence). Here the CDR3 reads CSARVSGLAGGNEQFF. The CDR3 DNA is TGCAGTGCTAGAGTCTCCGGACTAGCGGGAGGCAATGAGCAGTTCTTC.

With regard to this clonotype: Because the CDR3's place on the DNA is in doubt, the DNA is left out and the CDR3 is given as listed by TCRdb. Here the CDR3 reads CASGLDKAGITGELFF. The chain is built from TRBV12-5 and TRBJ2-2. Germline V CDR1 and CDR2: LGHNT, FRNRAP. The CDR3 extends over 16 residues, inclusive of both ends.

The CDR3 region has the DNA TGTGCCAGCAAACAAAGGGCTAGCGGGAGTTATGAGCAGTACTTC. Residues: CASKQRASGSYEQYF. The chain couples TRBV28 to TRBJ2-7, with 10 bases matching TRBD2. The J segment lost 7 bases and the V segment lost 7 bases, leaving 13 bases of the junction unmatched. CDR1 and CDR2 (germline): MDHEN, SYDVKM. This CDR3 has 15 residues.

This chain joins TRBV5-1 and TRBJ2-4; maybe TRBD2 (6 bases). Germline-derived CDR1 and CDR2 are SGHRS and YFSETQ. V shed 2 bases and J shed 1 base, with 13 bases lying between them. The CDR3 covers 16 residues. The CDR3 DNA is TGCGCCAGCAGCTTACGGGACGGAGGGGCCAAAAACATTCAGTACTTC. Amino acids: CASSLRDGGAKNIQYF.

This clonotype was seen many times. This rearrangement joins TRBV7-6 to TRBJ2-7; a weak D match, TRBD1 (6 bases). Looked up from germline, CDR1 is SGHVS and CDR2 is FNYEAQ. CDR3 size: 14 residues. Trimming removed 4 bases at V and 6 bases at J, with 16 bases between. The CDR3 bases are TGTGCCAGCAGCTCGGTGTGGGGGCAGGGCGAGCAGTACTTC. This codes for CASSSVWGQGEQYF.

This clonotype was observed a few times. CDR3 sequence (DNA): TGCGCCAGCAGCCAAGATATGAACACCGGGGAGCTGTTTTTT. It specifies CASSQDMNTGELFF. The genes are TRBV4-3 and TRBJ2-2; D not certain. The V end lost 0 bases, the J end lost 1 base, and 3 bases lay between the germline ends. The CDR3 is 14 amino acids. Germline V gene sequence: CDR1 LGHNA, CDR2 YSLEER.

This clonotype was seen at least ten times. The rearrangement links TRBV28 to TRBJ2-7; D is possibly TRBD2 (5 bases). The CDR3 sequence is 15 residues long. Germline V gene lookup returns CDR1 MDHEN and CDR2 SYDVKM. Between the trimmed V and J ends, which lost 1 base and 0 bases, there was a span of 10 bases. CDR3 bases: TGTGCCAGCAGTTTATTGAGGAGGAGCTCCTACGAGCAGTACTTC. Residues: CASSLLRRSSYEQYF.

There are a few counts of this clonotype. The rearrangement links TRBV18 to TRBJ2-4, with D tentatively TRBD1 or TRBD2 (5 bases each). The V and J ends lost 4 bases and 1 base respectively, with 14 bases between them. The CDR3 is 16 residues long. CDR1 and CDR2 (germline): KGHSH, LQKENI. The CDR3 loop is CASSQPGPLAKNIQYF. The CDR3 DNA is TGTGCCAGCTCACAACCGGGACCGCTCGCCAAAAACATTCAGTACTTC. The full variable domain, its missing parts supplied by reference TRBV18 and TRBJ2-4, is NAGVMQNPRHLVRRRGQEARLRCSPMKGHSHVYWYRQLPEEGLKFMVYLQKENIIDESGMPKERFSAEFPKEGPSILRIQQVVRGDSAAYFCASSQPGPLAKNIQYFGAGTRLSVL.

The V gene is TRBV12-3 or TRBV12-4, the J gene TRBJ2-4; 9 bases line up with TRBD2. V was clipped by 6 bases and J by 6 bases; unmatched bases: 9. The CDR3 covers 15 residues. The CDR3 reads CASSTAGGLGNIQYF. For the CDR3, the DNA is TGTGCCAGCAGCACGGCGGGGGGGCTCGGAAACATTCAGTACTTC.

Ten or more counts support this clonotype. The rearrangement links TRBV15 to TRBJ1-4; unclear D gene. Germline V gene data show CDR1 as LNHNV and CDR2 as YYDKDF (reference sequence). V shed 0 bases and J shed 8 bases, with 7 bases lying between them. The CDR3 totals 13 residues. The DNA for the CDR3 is TGTGCCACCAGCAGAGATCCGGGGGAAAAACTGTTTTTT. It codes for CATSRDPGEKLFF.

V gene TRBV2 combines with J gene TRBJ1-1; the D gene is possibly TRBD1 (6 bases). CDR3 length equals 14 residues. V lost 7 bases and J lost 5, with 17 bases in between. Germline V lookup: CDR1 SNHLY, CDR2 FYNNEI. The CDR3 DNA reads TGTGCCAGCACCGAACGGGGGGCGCGGACTGAAGCTTTCTTT. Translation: CASTERGARTEAFF.

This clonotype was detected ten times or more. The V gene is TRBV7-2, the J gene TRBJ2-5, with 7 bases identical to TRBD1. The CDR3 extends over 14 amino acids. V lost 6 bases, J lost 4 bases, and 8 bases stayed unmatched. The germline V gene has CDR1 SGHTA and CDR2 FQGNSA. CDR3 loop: CASRPTPGGETQYF. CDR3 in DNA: TGTGCCAGCAGACCAACCCCAGGGGGAGAGACCCAGTACTTC.

This CDR3 is CASSERGTRQFF. In DNA form, the CDR3 reads TGTGCCAGCAGTGAGAGAGGGACGCGGCAGTTCTTC. The chain carries TRBV6-4 and TRBJ2-1; D is possibly TRBD1 or TRBD2 (5 bases each). Germline V gene sequence: CDR1 MRHNA, CDR2 SNTAGT. Deletions cut 3 bases from V and 12 bases from J, with 12 bases between. The CDR3 totals 12 residues.

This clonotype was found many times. The CDR3 DNA reads TGTGCCAGCAGCTACGGGGCTAGCTCTGGAAACACCATATATTTT. Encoded protein: CASSYGASSGNTIYF. The rearrangement joins TRBV7-2 to TRBJ1-3; the D gene is possibly TRBD1 (5 bases). V lost 4 bases and J lost 0, with 10 bases in between. CDR3 length: 15 residues. Germline V gene data show CDR1 as SGHTA and CDR2 as FQGNSA.

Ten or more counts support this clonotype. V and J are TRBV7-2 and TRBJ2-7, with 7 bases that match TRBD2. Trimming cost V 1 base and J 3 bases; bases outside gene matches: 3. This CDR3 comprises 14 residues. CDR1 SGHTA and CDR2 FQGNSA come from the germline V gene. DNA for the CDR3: TGTGCCAGCAGCTTAGGCGGGAGAAGCTACGAGCAGTACTTC. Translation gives CASSLGGRSYEQYF.

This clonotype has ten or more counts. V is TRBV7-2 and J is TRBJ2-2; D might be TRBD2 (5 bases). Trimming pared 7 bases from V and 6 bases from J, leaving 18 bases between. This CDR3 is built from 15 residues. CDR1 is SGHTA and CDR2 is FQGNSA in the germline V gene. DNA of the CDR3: TGTGCCAGCATCGTTCGGCTAGGAGGCCCCGGGGAGCTGTTTTTT. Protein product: CASIVRLGGPGELFF.

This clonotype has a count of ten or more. CDR3 protein: CASSLDYGGSYNEQFF. In nucleotides, the CDR3 is TGTGCCAGCAGCTTAGATTACGGGGGGTCCTACAATGAGCAGTTCTTC. This chain links TRBV11-2 with TRBJ2-1; 7 nucleotides align to TRBD2. This CDR3 region has 16 residues. Germline values: CDR1 SGHAT, CDR2 FQNNGV. With V trimmed by 0 bases and J by 1 base, 3 bases remained unmatched. Full variable domain (rest looked up from reference TRBV11-2 and TRBJ2-1): EAGVAQSPRYKIIEKRQSVAFWCNPISGHATLYWYQQILGQGPKLLIQFQNNGVVDDSQLPKDRFSAERLKGVDSTLKIQPAKLEDSAVYLCASSLDYGGSYNEQFFGPGTRLTVL.

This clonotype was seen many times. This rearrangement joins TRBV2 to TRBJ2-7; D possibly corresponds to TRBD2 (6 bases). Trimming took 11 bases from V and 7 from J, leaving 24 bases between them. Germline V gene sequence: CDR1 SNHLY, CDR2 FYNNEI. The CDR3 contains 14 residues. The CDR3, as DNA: TGTGCCGGCGGAGGGGCTAGAGGGCATGGAGAGCAGTACTTC. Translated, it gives CAGGGARGHGEQYF.

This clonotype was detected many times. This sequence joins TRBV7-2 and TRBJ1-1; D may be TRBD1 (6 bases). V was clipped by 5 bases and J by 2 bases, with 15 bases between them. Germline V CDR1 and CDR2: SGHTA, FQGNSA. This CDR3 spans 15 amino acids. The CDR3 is CASSTRGGANTEAFF. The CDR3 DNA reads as TGTGCCAGCAGCACAAGAGGGGGGGCAAACACTGAAGCTTTCTTT.

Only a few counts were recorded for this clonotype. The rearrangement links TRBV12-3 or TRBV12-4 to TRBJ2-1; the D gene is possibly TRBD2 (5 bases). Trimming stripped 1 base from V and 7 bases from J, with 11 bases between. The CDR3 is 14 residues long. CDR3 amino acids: CASSLVLPGNEQFF. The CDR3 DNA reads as TGTGCCAGCAGTTTAGTTCTCCCGGGGAATGAGCAGTTCTTC.

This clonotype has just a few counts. Here the CDR3 reads CASRLGQVNSPLHF. CDR3 DNA sequence: TGTGCCAGCAGGCTGGGACAGGTTAATTCACCCCTCCACTTT. The chain carries TRBV6-5 and TRBJ1-6; TRBD1 matches 8 bases. Per the germline V gene, CDR1 is MNHEY and CDR2 is SVGAGI. This CDR3 spans 14 amino acids. Trimming removed 6 bases from V and 6 bases from J; junction bases left unmatched: 4.

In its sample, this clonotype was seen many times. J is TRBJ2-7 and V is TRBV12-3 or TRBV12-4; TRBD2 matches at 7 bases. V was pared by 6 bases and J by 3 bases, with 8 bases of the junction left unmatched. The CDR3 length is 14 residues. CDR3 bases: TGTGCCAGCAGAATCCGCGCGGGGGACTACGAGCAGTACTTC. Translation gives CASRIRAGDYEQYF.

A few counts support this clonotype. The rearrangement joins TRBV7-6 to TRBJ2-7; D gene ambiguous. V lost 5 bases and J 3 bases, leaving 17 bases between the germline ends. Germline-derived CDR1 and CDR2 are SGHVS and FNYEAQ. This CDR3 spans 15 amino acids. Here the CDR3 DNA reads TGTGCCAGCAGCCACTACGACTCGAACGACTACGAGCAGTACTTC. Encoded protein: CASSHYDSNDYEQYF.